The subject of this entry is one T cell receptor beta chain. Its specificity is not known. The sample belongs to a study of T-cell reconstitution after alpha-beta-depleted transplantation in children. Study conclusions and caveats: T-cell counts and diversity at one year post-transplant came mainly from newly produced T cells. Alpha-beta T cells present about two months after transplant were reported to originate from several hundred expanded graft clones.

During its preparation, the TCRbeta library received unique molecular identifiers. TCRdb fed the PCR reads into MiXCR, producing one record per CDR3 protein. The data show approximately 980,000 distinct CDR3 sequences, less than 30% seen once. Trimming took off 3 bases at V and 3 bases at J, with 19 bases between the two ends. This CDR3 is 17 amino acids long. Sequenced here: PBMCs, mostly from graft donor cells, sampled 360 days after TCRalphabeta/CD19-depleted stem cell transplant. J is TRBJ2-3 and V is TRBV23-1, with D perhaps assigned TRBD1 or TRBD2 (5 bases each). TRBV23-1 is designated an ORF whose function remains uncertain. The sequence was collected from a boy under two years old who had a stem cell transplant for SCID, so the T cells may come from the graft donor. For the CDR3, the DNA is TGCGCCAGCAGTCATCGAGTTTTGTCAGGGAGTACAGATACGCAGTATTTT. It is translated as CASSHRVLSGSTDTQYF.